A selection of T cell receptor beta chains follows, all from one sample in a study of blood T cell repertoires in COVID-19. The repertoire was sequenced with immunoSEQ multiplex PCR; TCRdb's copy has only in-frame clones and lacks some. This sample has about 73,000 clones, with roughly three quarters found just once. The sample comprised peripheral blood. These receptors originate from a man in his 70s with COVID-19, enrolled during active disease. Both conserved end residues are part of each CDR3. The size of a clone is reported for some rows only, either as once, few or many, or as a class for expanded clones.

>.|TRBJ2-2|TRBV7-6
CASSLVASGSFLNTGELFF
>few|TRBJ1-3|TRBV28
CASSGGREGNTIYF
>once|TRBJ1-2|TRBV7-9
CASSSGTGSSLDYGYTF
>.|TRBJ1-2|TRBV6-2/TRBV6-3
CASSYLPEYYGYTF
>few|TRBJ2-3|TRBV28
CASSLSLAGADTQYF
>.|TRBJ2-2|TRBV18
CASSPQMTSDQTGELFF
>.|TRBJ2-7|TRBV19
CASTRTSGPYEQYF
>.|TRBJ2-1|TRBV19
CASSIRDADLAGNEQFF
>.|TRBJ2-2|TRBV19
CASSQLAGDVTGELFF
>.|TRBJ1-1|TRBV19
CASSPRGGDTEAFF
>.|TRBJ2-2|TRBV19
CASTQNGGELFF
>once|TRBJ2-1|TRBV9
CASSVESGNEQFF
>.|TRBJ2-4|TRBV30
CAWKRDNGNIQYF
>.|TRBJ2-7|TRBV6-5
CASSYSILAPGIEQYF
>.|TRBJ2-1|TRBV11-2
CASSSLRLAGDEQFF
>.|TRBJ1-2|TRBV7-2
CASSLEGQTLLYGYTF
>.|TRBJ1-4|TRBV9
CASSVDRDPEKLFF
>.|TRBJ1-2|TRBV5-5
CASSSDRDSGYTF
>medium-sized|TRBJ1-6|TRBV18
CASSPPTGDNSPLHF
>.|TRBJ1-1|TRBV19
CASRSNTEAFF
>.|TRBJ2-7|TRBV6-5
CASSRTEGYEQYF
>.|TRBJ2-7|TRBV7-2
CASSSSGAPGEQYF
>.|TRBJ2-3|TRBV5-1
CASSFSGVGTDTQYF
>.|TRBJ1-1|TRBV27
CASSFNRADTEAFF
>.|TRBJ2-2|TRBV6-4
CASSHGTDTGELFF
>.|TRBJ1-5|TRBV15
CATSRDIGSNQPQHF
>.|TRBJ2-7|TRBV14
CASSHRAGASYEQYF
>.|TRBJ2-7|TRBV4-3
CASSPGQGLEQYF
>.|TRBJ2-3|TRBV2
CASQLQGSGDTQYF